The next 30 T cell receptor beta chains were all read from a single sample in a study of control samples from healthy donors and cancer patients. This table comes from immunoSEQ multiplex PCR, and its TCRdb copy is limited to in-frame clones, with some not included. The sample yields 140,000 to 150,000 clones, roughly 93% seen once. Sequencing was performed on blood. The receptors shown here come from a man aged 18 to 30 in good health.

The chain employs TRBV23-1 and TRBJ1-6; 9 bases are shared with TRBD1. TRBV23-1 is known as an ORF, though its function is uncertain. This CDR3 spans 13 amino acids. With 8 bases clipped from V and 10 bases from J, the junction kept 6 bases outside the gene matches. CDR3 sequence: CASLGQGRSPLHF. The DNA for the CDR3 is TGCGCCAGCTTAGGACAGGGGAGATCACCCCTCCACTTT.

This clone was recorded once. CDR3 nucleotides: TGTGCCAGTAACCTACTTCCCGGTTGGTCGAGAGCCTCGAAGGGCCGATATGGCTACACCTTC. It is translated as CASNLLPGWSRASKGRYGYTF. V and J are TRBV19 and TRBJ1-2; D is undetermined. V gave up 7 bases and J gave up 5 bases, with 38 bases separating them. Per germline, CDR1 LNHDA and CDR2 SQIVND (reference sequence). The CDR3 is 21 amino acids. Based on the CDR3 plus reference TRBV19 and TRBJ1-2, the full variable domain is DGGITQSPKYLFRKEGQNVTLSCEQNLNHDAMYWYRQDPGQGLRLIYYSQIVNDFQKGDIAEGYSVSREKKESFPLTVTSAQKNPTAFYLCASNLLPGWSRASKGRYGYTFGSGTRLTVV.

The table lists this clone with a count of one. The chain links TRBV4-3 to TRBJ2-5; 8 positions agree with TRBD1. This CDR3 comprises 15 residues. V lost 0 bases, J lost 5 bases, and 5 bases stayed unmatched. CDR1 and CDR2 from the germline V gene are LGHNA and YSLEER. The CDR3 DNA is TGCGCCAGCAGCCAAGACTGGGACAGGAGTGAGACCCAGTACTTC. This gives the protein CASSQDWDRSETQYF.

The sample holds a few counts of this clone. The rearrangement links TRBV3-1 (or the pseudogene TRBV3-2) to TRBJ2-1; D ambiguous. The CDR3 has 14 amino acids. Germline CDR1 and CDR2: LGHDT and YNNKEL (reference sequence). Between the trimmed V and J ends, which lost 5 bases and 2 bases, there was a span of 10 bases. The chain's CDR3 is CASSSEWPYNEQFF. The CDR3 DNA follows: TGTGCCAGCAGCAGTGAGTGGCCCTACAATGAGCAGTTCTTC.

The genes are TRBV27 and TRBJ2-5; 9 bases are shared with TRBD1. Unmatched junction bases numbered 12, after V lost 5 bases and J lost 5 bases. Germline values: CDR1 MNHEY, CDR2 SMNVEV (reference sequence). CDR3 length: 16 amino acids. The DNA for the CDR3 is TGTGCCAGCAGTGCCTACCGGGACAGGGAAGGGGAGACCCAGTACTTC. It codes for CASSAYRDREGETQYF.

The V gene is TRBV13, the J gene TRBJ2-1, with 10 bases aligning to TRBD2. This CDR3 spans 16 amino acids. Germline CDR1 reads PRHDT; CDR2 reads FYEKMQ (reference sequence). With 3 bases clipped from V and 7 bases from J, the junction kept 9 bases outside the gene matches. CDR3: CASSFGGLAASNEQFF. CDR3 nucleotide sequence: TGTGCCAGCAGCTTCGGTGGACTAGCGGCCTCTAATGAGCAGTTCTTC. Drawing the rest from reference TRBV13 and TRBJ2-1, the complete variable domain is AAGVIQSPRHLIKEKRETATLKCYPIPRHDTVYWYQQGPGQDPQFLISFYEKMQSDKGSIPDRFSAQQFSDYHSELNMSSLELGDSALYFCASSFGGLAASNEQFFGPGTRLTVL.

The chain links TRBV5-4 to TRBJ2-7; TRBD2 agrees at 7 bases. The CDR3 length is 13 residues. After removal of 5 bases from V and 7 bases from J, the junction contained 9 bases not matched to a gene. The germline gives CDR1 SGHNT, CDR2 YYREEE (reference sequence). DNA of the CDR3: TGTGCCAGCAGTACCGGGACTAACATTGAGCAGTACTTC. This gives the protein CASSTGTNIEQYF.

The chain uses TRBV15 and TRBJ2-2; perhaps TRBD2 as D (7 bases). The CDR3 runs to 15 residues. The V gene's germline CDR1 is LNHNV and CDR2 YYDKDF (reference sequence). Trimming removed 0 bases at V and 7 bases at J, with 12 bases between. CDR3 in amino acids: CATSREGGLGGELFF. CDR3 coding DNA: TGTGCCACCAGCAGAGAGGGGGGGCTCGGCGGGGAGCTGTTTTTT.

DNA of the CDR3: TGTGCCAGCAGCTTAGGTAGGCGGGACAGCTATGGCTACACCTTC. Its translation is CASSLGRRDSYGYTF. V and J are TRBV13 and TRBJ1-2; 7 nucleotides align to TRBD1. J lost 4 bases, V lost 0 bases, and 5 bases had no gene match. From germline, CDR1 is PRHDT and CDR2 FYEKMQ (reference sequence). There are 15 residues in the CDR3.

This clone was observed once. The rearrangement links TRBV9 to TRBJ1-4; tentative D call: TRBD1 (5 bases). Looked up from germline, CDR1 is SGDLS and CDR2 is YYNGEE. Trimming stripped 2 bases from V and 8 bases from J, with 13 bases between. The length of the CDR3 is 14 residues. DNA for the CDR3: TGTGCCAGCAGCGTGGGACCCTCCAGAGAAAAACTGTTTTTT. Translating gives CASSVGPSREKLFF.

The CDR3 DNA is TGTGCCAGCTCACCACAGGGGGCGCAGAATCAGCCCCAGCATTTT. Translating it yields CASSPQGAQNQPQHF. The V call is TRBV18, the J call TRBJ1-5, with 7 bases fitting TRBD1. The CDR3 extends over 15 amino acids. Germline-derived CDR1 and CDR2 are KGHSH and LQKENI. The trim removed 1 base at V and 4 bases at J, leaving 4 bases unmatched.

This clone was seen a single time. The chain has TRBV28 and TRBJ1-1; 7 bases fit TRBD1. The germline gives CDR1 MDHEN, CDR2 SYDVKM. This CDR3 is 14 amino acids long. The junction had 1 base not matched to a gene; V was cut back by 3 bases and J by 0 bases. CDR3 sequence (DNA): TGTGCCAGCAGTTTGACAGGGTTGAACACTGAAGCTTTCTTT. It specifies CASSLTGLNTEAFF.

The J gene is TRBJ2-7, the V gene TRBV4-1; weak D call: TRBD1 (5 bases). V lost 3 bases, J lost 0 bases, and 18 bases lay in between. CDR1 is MGHRA, CDR2 YSYEKL, per germline. The CDR3 is made up of 17 amino acids. CDR3 bases: TGCGCCAGCAGCCATGATTCAGGGATCTCTACCTCCTACGAGCAGTACTTC. This codes for CASSHDSGISTSYEQYF.

J is TRBJ1-1 and V is TRBV28; D is unresolved. V was pared by 8 bases and J by 0 bases, with 7 bases between. Germline V lookup: CDR1 MDHEN, CDR2 SYDVKM. This CDR3 contains 12 residues. The CDR3 reads CASVAVNTEAFF. CDR3 DNA sequence: TGTGCCAGCGTGGCCGTGAACACTGAAGCTTTCTTT.

V usage is TRBV28 and J usage is TRBJ2-5, with TRBD1 matching 10 bases. The CDR3 is made up of 15 amino acids. Germline assignment: CDR1 MDHEN and CDR2 SYDVKM. V shed 7 bases, J shed 5 bases, and the junction held 10 bases outside the gene matches. The chain's CDR3 is CASTLRDRGRETQYF. For the CDR3, the DNA is TGTGCCAGCACTCTGAGGGACAGGGGTCGTGAGACCCAGTACTTC.

The genes are TRBV15 and TRBJ1-1, with D possibly TRBD1 on 6 matching bases. The CDR3 is 14 amino acids. Trimming stripped 0 bases from V and 2 bases from J, with 7 bases between. CDR1 is LNHNV, CDR2 YYDKDF, per germline (reference sequence). The CDR3 sequence is CATSREGGNTEAFF. DNA for the CDR3: TGTGCCACCAGCAGAGAAGGGGGAAACACTGAAGCTTTCTTT.

The gene calls are TRBV10-3 and TRBJ2-2, with D unresolved. The CDR3 is made up of 16 amino acids. The germline V gene encodes CDR1 ENHRY and CDR2 SYGVKD. V dropped 1 base and J dropped 6 bases, with 15 bases sitting between them. CDR3 region: CAISEFPWASAGELFF. DNA of the CDR3: TGTGCCATCAGTGAGTTTCCTTGGGCAAGCGCCGGGGAGCTGTTTTTT.

This clone has more than one count but fewer than ten. CDR3 amino acids: CASSLISDSSNQPQHF. DNA of the CDR3: TGTGCCAGCAGCTTAATATCGGACAGTTCCAATCAGCCCCAGCATTTT. The rearrangement joins TRBV7-9 to TRBJ1-5; TRBD1 is a possible D gene (6 bases). CDR1 is SEHNR, CDR2 FQNEAQ, per germline (reference sequence). Trimming shortened V by 2 bases and J by 3 bases, and 14 bases separated the two germline ends. The length of the CDR3 is 16 residues.

The chain couples TRBV9 to TRBJ1-4; D uncertain. Germline values: CDR1 SGDLS, CDR2 YYNGEE. The CDR3 is 15 amino acids. Trimming left V 4 bases short and J 3 bases short, with 13 bases between. Written as DNA, the CDR3 is TGTGCCAGCAGCACCACCCGGGTACCTAATGAAAAACTGTTTTTT. Protein sequence: CASSTTRVPNEKLFF.

In this sample, this clone turned up once. One end of the junction does not line up with germline, which may come from a read error. This chain joins TRBV15 and TRBJ2-5; no clear D. From germline, CDR1 is LNHNV and CDR2 YYDKDF (reference sequence). The CDR3 covers 12 residues. The CDR3 sequence: CATSRGPESQYF. In DNA, the CDR3 is TGTGCCACCAGCAGAGGACCGGAGAGCCAGTACTTC. Looking up the rest from reference TRBV15 and TRBJ2-5 gives the full variable domain: DAMVIQNPRYQVTQFGKPVTLSCSQTLNHNVMYWYQQKSSQAPKLLFHYYDKDFNNEADTPDNFQSRRPNTSFCFLDIRSPGLGDTAMYLCATSRGPESQYFGPGTRLLVL.

The chain has TRBV5-4 and TRBJ2-3; D is undetermined. CDR3 size: 17 residues. Deletions cut 4 bases from V and 4 bases from J, with 22 bases between. Germline V gene lookup returns CDR1 SGHNT and CDR2 YYREEE (reference sequence). The CDR3 here is CASSRSLAVRRPDTQYF. The CDR3 nucleotides are TGTGCCAGCAGCCGTAGCCTCGCGGTAAGGCGCCCAGATACGCAGTATTTT. Full variable domain (outside the CDR3, taken from reference TRBV5-4 and TRBJ2-3): ETGVTQSPTHLIKTRGQQVTLRCSSQSGHNTVSWYQQALGQGPQFIFQYYREEENGRGNFPPRFSGLQFPNYSSELNVNALELDDSALYLCASSRSLAVRRPDTQYFGPGTRLTVL.

This clone was seen once. This chain uses TRBV30 with TRBJ1-3; D gene uncertain. The length of the CDR3 is 13 residues. V was cut by 4 bases and J by 3 bases, with 10 bases left in between. Per germline, CDR1 GTSNPN and CDR2 SVGIG (reference sequence). The CDR3 DNA reads TGTGCCTGGATGGATAAGGGTGGAAACACCATATATTTT. Protein product: CAWMDKGGNTIYF.

The chain links TRBV11-2 to TRBJ1-1; no definite D call. Germline loops: CDR1 SGHAT, CDR2 FQNNGV. The CDR3 totals 13 residues. Trimming left V 5 bases short and J 3 bases short, with 10 bases between. The CDR3 here is CASSPVSHTEAFF. CDR3 bases: TGTGCCAGCAGCCCCGTTTCCCACACTGAAGCTTTCTTT. Drawing the rest from reference TRBV11-2 and TRBJ1-1, the complete variable domain is EAGVAQSPRYKIIEKRQSVAFWCNPISGHATLYWYQQILGQGPKLLIQFQNNGVVDDSQLPKDRFSAERLKGVDSTLKIQPAKLEDSAVYLCASSPVSHTEAFFGQGTRLTVV.

V is TRBV28 and J is TRBJ1-2; D is uncertain. CDR1 MDHEN and CDR2 SYDVKM come from the germline V gene. The CDR3 runs to 15 residues. The ends were cut back, 6 bases at V and 0 bases at J, with 14 bases in the middle. The CDR3 DNA reads TGTGCCAGCAGCCTCACCCTGAACCCTAACTATGGCTACACCTTC. This codes for CASSLTLNPNYGYTF.

This rearrangement joins TRBV19 to TRBJ1-5, with D unclear. V shed 5 bases and J shed 0 bases, with 11 bases lying between them. The CDR3 runs to 15 residues. CDR1 is LNHDA, CDR2 SQIVND, per germline (reference sequence). The CDR3 nucleotides are TGTGCCAGTAGTCCCTACCTCAGTAGCAATCAGCCCCAGCATTTT. It is translated as CASSPYLSSNQPQHF.

Written as DNA, the CDR3 is TGTGCCAGCTCACCCAGTGGAGTTGAAGGCTACACCTTC. Amino acids: CASSPSGVEGYTF. This chain uses TRBV18 with TRBJ1-2; the D is unclear. The germline V gene has CDR1 KGHSH and CDR2 LQKENI. The V and J ends lost 3 bases and 8 bases respectively, with 13 bases between them. CDR3 length: 13 residues.

The rearrangement uses TRBV11-2 and TRBJ2-1, with 10 bases lining up with TRBD2. The CDR3 spans 15 residues. Germline V lookup: CDR1 SGHAT, CDR2 FQNNGV. Unmatched junction bases numbered 14, after V lost 5 bases and J lost 13 bases. In nucleotides, the CDR3 is TGTGCCAGCAGCATTGGGGTAGCGGGGGGCCATCGCCAGTTCTTC. The encoded protein is CASSIGVAGGHRQFF.

The chain is built from TRBV5-6 and TRBJ2-1, with D perhaps TRBD1 or TRBD2 (6 bases each). The CDR3 has 16 amino acids. Germline loops: CDR1 SGHDT, CDR2 YYEEEE. V dropped 0 bases and J dropped 4 bases, with 14 bases sitting between them. The CDR3 region is CASSLGGPTSYNEQFF. Written as DNA, the CDR3 is TGTGCCAGCAGCTTGGGGGGGCCGACTAGTTACAATGAGCAGTTCTTC.

V usage is TRBV19 and J usage is TRBJ1-1; D is perhaps TRBD1 (6 bases). CDR3 size: 16 residues. Trimming took 3 bases from V and 0 from J, leaving 14 bases between them. CDR1 LNHDA and CDR2 SQIVND come from the germline V gene (reference sequence). The CDR3 coding sequence is TGTGCCAGTAGTATCTTCAACAGGGAGATGAACACTGAAGCTTTCTTT. Its protein is CASSIFNREMNTEAFF.

This rearrangement joins TRBV6-1 to TRBJ2-7; D might be TRBD1 or TRBD2, each matching 5 bases. This CDR3 has 16 amino acids. In germline, CDR1 is MNHNS, CDR2 SASEGT. The germline V and J ends were trimmed by 3 bases and 3 bases, with 18 bases remaining between them. This CDR3 is CASSEVPGQGHYEQYF. Written as DNA, the CDR3 is TGTGCCAGCAGTGAGGTACCGGGGCAGGGCCACTACGAGCAGTACTTC.